Presented here are 14 T cell receptor beta chains from one specimen sequenced in a study of tumor and adjacent non-tumor tissue in lung cancer (dated by TCRdb to the late 2010s). Receptor libraries were prepared by multiplex PCR. Sequencing was performed on an Illumina HiSeq 2500. TCRbeta libraries were constructed through three rounds of nested PCR with primers (Table S4) according to protocols adapted from ARM-PCR. TCRdb passed the public sequencing reads through fastp at Q25 and MiXCR, retaining productive beta sequences. Every entry covers one CDR3 protein and lists the most common genes and DNA from its rows. In all, the sample holds some 93,000 distinct CDR3 sequences, and about 67% of those were seen once. The top ten constitute approximately 20% of the sample. RNA was isolated from bulk, unsorted tissue, and RNA quality was assessed with a NanoDrop ND-1000 and an Agilent 2100. Sequencing used lung tumor tissue. All receptors come from a man aged 60 to 75 with non-small cell lung cancer.

Worth noting for this clonotype: At one boundary the junction diverges from the germline segment, which might be a read error. The J gene is TRBJ1-2, the V gene TRBV6-6, with 8 bases matching TRBD1. CDR1 and CDR2 from the germline V gene are MNHNY and SVGAGI (reference sequence). The CDR3 contains 13 residues. The CDR3, as DNA: TGCGCCAGCAGTAATTCAGGGGGCAGGGACTACACCTTC. Amino acid sequence: CASSNSGGRDYTF.

This clonotype turned up a few times. A single base separates this from a much larger clone, so it may be a read error. The rearrangement joins TRBV6-1 to TRBJ2-2; D possibly matches TRBD1 or TRBD2 (5 bases each). This CDR3 has 16 residues. Germline V gives CDR1 MNHNS, CDR2 SASEGT. The V end lost 6 bases, the J end lost 2 bases, and 16 bases lay between the germline ends. CDR3 bases: TGTGCCAGCAGCGAGGGACGGGCACCTAACACCGGGGAGCTGTTTTTT. This gives the protein CASSEGRAPNTGELFF.

Of note for this clonotype: The CDR3 end shows no conserved phenylalanine or tryptophan, and so a read error is likely. V usage is TRBV12-3 or TRBV12-4 and J usage is TRBJ1-6, with D uncertain. The CDR3 extends over 14 amino acids. CDR3 sequence: CVSSFGLRDSPLHY. For the CDR3, the DNA is TGTGTCAGCAGTTTTGGGCTGCGGGATTCACCCCTCCACTAT.

This clonotype was recorded once. At one of its ends the junction is not consistent with the germline gene, which may arise from a read error. The V gene is TRBV4-3, the J gene TRBJ2-6, with D perhaps given as TRBD1 or TRBD2 (5 bases each). The CDR3 is made up of 17 amino acids. Germline V gene data show CDR1 as LGHNA and CDR2 as YSLEER. CDR3 bases: TGCGTCAGCAGCCAAGCCCTTACTAGTGCTGGGGCCAATGTCCTGACTTTC. Residues: CVSSQALTSAGANVLTF.

With respect to this clonotype: Relative to the germline gene, one junction end is altered; a read error may explain this. V usage is TRBV12-3 or TRBV12-4 and J usage is TRBJ2-6; TRBD1 aligns across 8 bases. The CDR3 has 17 residues. This chain's CDR3 is CVSSPDRVLSGANVLTF. CDR3 in DNA: TGTGTCAGCAGTCCGGACAGGGTTCTCTCGGGGGCCAACGTCCTGACTTTT.

Remarks on this clonotype: At one boundary the junction diverges from the germline segment, which might be a read error. This chain connects TRBV4-1 to TRBJ1-2; D is unresolved. The CDR3 contains 13 residues. The germline CDR1 and CDR2 sequences are MGHRA and YSYEKL. DNA of the CDR3: TGTGCCAGCGCACGGTACCTGAACTATGGCTACACCTTC. It yields the protein CASARYLNYGYTF.

Remarks on this clonotype: This may stem from a read error, because a much larger clone lies one nucleotide away. The chain recombines TRBV6-5 with TRBJ2-6, with TRBD1 matching 7 bases. Per the germline V gene, CDR1 is MNHEY and CDR2 is SVGAGI. This CDR3 comprises 17 residues. The CDR3 DNA reads as TGTCCCAGCAGTGATAAGACAGGGAGCTCTGGGGCCAACGTCCTGACTTTC. Amino acids: CPSSDKTGSSGANVLTF.

Of note for this clonotype: This may arise from a read error, as a much more abundant clone is one base away. The rearrangement uses TRBV20-1 and TRBJ1-2, with 7 bases aligning to TRBD1. The CDR3 extends over 14 amino acids. Germline lookup yields CDR1 DFQATT and CDR2 SNEGSKA (reference sequence). In DNA form, the CDR3 reads TGCAGTGCTCATAGGCCAGACAGGGACTATTGCTACACCTTC. It is translated as CSAHRPDRDYCYTF.

For this clonotype: A read error may account for a junction end that differs from germline. The V gene is TRBV11-1, the J gene TRBJ2-1; a weak D match, TRBD1 (6 bases). The CDR3 runs to 16 residues. Per the germline V gene, CDR1 is SGHAT and CDR2 is FQDESV (reference sequence). The CDR3 region has the DNA TGTGACAGCAGCCTTCGCTCGACAAGCAGGGGATATGAACAGTTCTTC. This sequence encodes CDSSLRSTSRGYEQFF.

The V and J genes are TRBV29-1 and TRBJ2-7, with 10 bases that match TRBD1. CDR1 and CDR2 (germline): SQVTM, ANQGSEA. With V trimmed by 7 bases and J by 10 bases, 10 bases remained unmatched. The CDR3 consists of 12 residues. CDR3 DNA: TGCAGCGCGGGACAGGGGAGTAGAGATCAGTACTTC. Its translation: CSAGQGSRDQYF.

This chain uses TRBV11-2 with TRBJ2-3, with 7 bases identical to TRBD2. The CDR3 totals 16 residues. Looked up from germline, CDR1 is SGHAT and CDR2 is FQNNGV. J gave up 2 bases and V 1 base, and 6 bases lay outside the gene matches. The CDR3 region has the DNA TGTGCCAGCAGCTTAGGGACTAGTGTGTTCACAGATACGCAGTATTTT. Amino acid sequence: CASSLGTSVFTDTQYF.

A word on this clonotype: The junction and the germline gene differ at one end; a read error may be behind it. The chain couples TRBV11-2 to TRBJ2-2; TRBD2 matches 14 bases. This CDR3 spans 18 amino acids. Per the germline V gene, CDR1 is SGHAT and CDR2 is FQNNGV. The CDR3 nucleotides are TGTGCCAGCGGCTCGGGACTAGCGGGAGCAACGAAAACCGGGGAGCTGTTTTTT. As protein: CASGSGLAGATKTGELFF. The entire variable domain, with the rest obtained from reference TRBV11-2 and TRBJ2-2, is as follows: EAGVAQSPRYKIIEKRQSVAFWCNPISGHATLYWYQQILGQGPKLLIQFQNNGVVDDSQLPKDRFSAERLKGVDSTLKIQPAKLEDSAVYLCASGSGLAGATKTGELFFGEGSRLTVL.

Remarks on this clonotype: A read error may be the cause here, since a much bigger clone is one base away. The chain recombines TRBV5-1 with TRBJ2-1, with D unresolved. The germline V gene encodes CDR1 SGHRS and CDR2 YFSETQ. The CDR3 is 15 amino acids. CDR3 amino acids: CASSSPSGSYNEQLF. In nucleotides, the CDR3 is TGCGCCAGCAGCTCCCCGTCGGGCTCCTACAATGAGCAGTTATTC.

With regard to this clonotype: A read error is possible here, since a much larger clone lies one base away. This sequence joins TRBV25-1 and TRBJ2-3; D call uncertain. Germline assignment: CDR1 MGHDK and CDR2 SYGVNS. The length of the CDR3 is 13 residues. With 2 bases removed from V and 8 bases from J, the gap between germline ends came to 11 bases. The CDR3 DNA sequence: TGTGCCAGCAGTGAAGGCATGCTAGGTACGCAGTATTTT. Translated: CASSEGMLGTQYF.